This T cell receptor (beta chain) derives from a study of human T cells and chemical hapten exposure. Turning to the study itself: Per-sample TCR yield variability stemmed mainly from small pooled library volume differences.

Regarding time point: pre-sensitization, week 0. Treatment described: therapeutic diphenylcyclopropenone sensitization with weekly scalp DPC. At patch-test visits, sampling came before the patch test. The CDR3 has 15 amino acids. From germline, CDR1 is SEHNR and CDR2 FQNEAQ (reference sequence). Trimming pared 3 bases from V and 1 base from J, leaving 12 bases between. This clonotype was detected ten times or more. Individual cDNA molecules received unique molecular identifiers in the library. In the source study's methods: Samples contained a median of about 96,000 TCRs, with a range of 23,224 to 690,600. MiXCR, run by TCRdb on the RACE reads, gives a single entry per CDR3 protein. None of the V and J calls come from the authors' own analysis; TCRdb made them. The sample includes 250,000 to 300,000 distinct CDR3 sequences, approximately 8% of them seen just once.

This sequence joins TRBV7-9 and TRBJ1-1; D is uncertain. The sample was whole blood, taken in connection with sensitization to the hapten diphenylcyclopropenone (DPC). The source of this sequence is a man between 18 and 35 years old with alopecia areata. Some clones in this sample may be carry-over from other donors' samples. The chain's CDR3 is CASSFQSGTNTEAFF. CDR3 bases: TGTGCCAGCAGCTTTCAATCTGGAACGAACACTGAAGCTTTCTTT.